This T cell receptor (beta chain) stems from a study of blood T cell repertoires in COVID-19 (dated by TCRdb to the early 2020s). For context, the study as a whole: Samples from collaborators originated in the United States, Italy and Spain and spanned both the acute and convalescent phases of COVID-19. The repertoires were released in a freely available public database meant as a resource for research on the immune response to SARS-CoV-2. Where HLA class I and class II types were available, the types were taken from metadata supplied by the sample provider, not from assay-based typing. The material from the prospective study consisted of cDNA or gDNA derived from T cells, B-cell-depleted T cells, or PBMCs. Subjects who had been exposed to COVID-19, were actively infected with it, or had recovered from it provided the deeply sampled blood TCRbeta repertoires that made up the dataset. Samples were obtained from the ongoing ImmuneRACE study (first 160 participants) and from over a thousand subjects provided by 6 global collaborators. Nearly every sample came with metadata listing a de-identified subject ID, COVID-19 status, age in years and sex.

The immunoSEQ Assay, a bias-controlled multiplex PCR, was used to amplify TCRbeta CDR3 regions from genomic DNA. The original pipeline was this. The number of nucleated cells in each sample was estimated by amplification of reference gene primers within the assay. Sequence reads were collapsed and filtered to measure the absolute abundance of every unique TCRbeta CDR3 rearrangement. For each sample, productive Simpson clonality was calculated as the square root of Simpson's diversity index across productive rearrangements. What TCRdb holds here is the immuneACCESS table cut down to in-frame rearrangements. Part of the clones is not present; checked against another copy, under half of the missing clones reflect an unresolved V gene, and the others are unexplained. The V and J calls and clone size come from that table; D and trimming were worked out from the DNA. The sample yields about 130,000 clones; approximately 83% were counted once. The ten most abundant clones make up approximately 10% of the sample.

A note on this clone: What this receptor recognizes is not known. Base qualities are missing; no much larger clone stands one base away.

Broad study findings and their caveats: The quantity of clinical and demographic metadata differed by source and by participant and was supplied without curation.

In the prospective study, participants were roughly 18 to 100 years old, resided in about two dozen geographic areas of the United States, and were enrolled through a virtual design. Cohort assignment in the prospective study relied on participant-reported clinical history from a screening survey and a study questionnaire. Recovered participants in ImmuneRACE Cohort 3 were defined by two consecutive negative NP/OP PCR tests, clearance by a healthcare professional, or resolution of symptoms. In the prospective study, mobile phlebotomists collected whole blood, serum and a nasopharyngeal or oropharyngeal swab from each participant. Participants in the prospective study had the option to provide additional blood draws and questionnaires over a 2-month period. Blood samples from the prospective study were shipped frozen or at room temperature prior to DNA extraction. The trim is 4 bases for V and 0 bases for J, with a gap of 16 bases between the germline ends. CDR1 and CDR2 are drawn from the germline V gene (reference sequence): MNHEY, SMNVEV. The CDR3 runs 17 residues from the cysteine to the phenylalanine. The read is trimmed to its CDR3 DNA, 51 bases read in frame from base 1.

The clonotype originates from a man aged 45-65 years who had recovered from COVID-19. This chain joins TRBV27 to TRBJ1-5, with TRBD1 as a weak D call on 5 bases. Specimen: PBMCs or T cells enriched from blood (not recorded which). In nucleotide form, the sequence is TGTGCCAGCAGTTCCAGGGATGGGGTCTATAGCAATCAGCCCCAGCATTTT. It codes for CASSSRDGVYSNQPQHF.